This TCR beta chain was identified during a study of blood T cell repertoires in COVID-19. Study details: Samples came from the United States, Italy and Spain, spanning acute and convalescent COVID-19.

The table came from immunoSEQ multiplex PCR; TCRdb's copy has only in-frame clones and leaves some out. The profile shows over 40,000 clones, over 80% of them singletons. The CDR3 is made up of 12 amino acids. Germline V gene sequence: CDR1 SEHNR, CDR2 FQNEAQ (reference sequence). V lost 7 bases to trimming and J lost 4 bases, with 10 bases between them. The chain links TRBV7-9 to TRBJ1-2; TRBD1 might be the D (5 bases). Sequenced: peripheral blood. The TCR sequence derives from a man between 60 and 75 years old with active COVID-19. CDR3 amino acids: CASNPTGYGYTF. For the CDR3, the DNA is TGTGCCAGCAACCCCACAGGCTATGGCTACACCTTC.